This T cell receptor beta chain was found in a study of patients and donors after allogeneic stem cell transplantation. Germline CDR1 is LGHDT and CDR2 is YNNKEL (reference sequence). The V gene end was trimmed by 4 bases and the J gene end by 11 bases; junction bases not matched to a gene: 10. The CDR3 runs 14 residues. One entry per CDR3 protein results from TCRdb running MiXCR on the RT-PCR reads. The repertoire includes about 4,200 distinct CDR3 sequences, about 17% of them detected once, and 76% sits in the top ten. This clonotype was seen a handful of times. The TCR comes from a human donor who was either an allogeneic HSCT recipient or a stem cell or donor lymphocyte infusion donor (not recorded which). It is not recorded whose cells these are; they may come from a transplant donor. Sequencing used blood, either unsorted or a sorted T cell fraction (not recorded which). This chain joins TRBV3-1 and TRBJ1-5; 8 bases are a match to TRBD1. CDR3 amino acids: CASSPGTGLSAQHF. The DNA for the CDR3 is TGTGCCAGCAGCCCCGGGACAGGCTTGTCAGCCCAGCATTTT.